This TCR beta chain is drawn from a study of T cells after yellow fever vaccination. Study findings and constraints: A large majority of primary-vaccination clones showed up again after the booster (just under 97% CD4, about 90% CD8).

TCRdb processed the 5' RACE reads anew with MiXCR; each CDR3 protein has one entry. Here the sample spans approximately 330,000 distinct CDR3 sequences, under 15% being singletons. Regarding this clonotype: The antigen is undetermined.

Germline lookup yields CDR1 DFQATT and CDR2 SNEGSKA (reference sequence). The CDR3 sequence is 15 residues long. Trimming cost V 6 bases and J 1 base, with 18 bases left between them. This rearrangement joins TRBV20-1 to TRBJ1-2; unclear D gene. The source was CD4+ T cells sorted from PBMCs, collected 15 days after the yellow fever booster vaccination. The sequence was obtained from a man aged 18 to 35 who received the YFV17D yellow fever vaccine. The chain's CDR3 is CSAALWGDFNYGYTF. The CDR3 nucleotides are TGCAGTGCCGCACTCTGGGGAGATTTTAACTATGGCTACACCTTC.